This T cell receptor beta chain stems from a study of regulatory T cells in long-lasting Graves disease. In building TCR beta libraries, iRepertoire HTBI primers were used together with Arm-PCR of CDR3 regions. Using its own MiXCR run on the multiplex PCR reads, TCRdb lists one record per CDR3 protein. The table has roughly 610,000 distinct CDR3 sequences, 15% to 20% seen once. The CDR3 is 15 residues long. V gave up 5 bases and J gave up 5 bases, with 16 bases separating them. This clonotype has ten or more counts. Time point in this sample: newly diagnosed GD, antithyroid drugs for less than 3 months. After RNA was extracted from PBMCs, the TCR library was made from it. American Thyroid Association guidelines were used to diagnose Graves' disease. This same sample was also taken into another study, of T cells in Graves' hyperthyroidism and ophthalmopathy. Per that study: Patients with uncontrolled infections, other autoimmune diseases, pregnancy or lactation were excluded. During a first-round RT-PCR of the TCR CDR3, the HTBI primer set was used.

The clonotype originates from a woman aged 25 to 39 with Graves disease. The source material was peripheral blood mononuclear cells (PBMCs), sampled at new diagnosis, from a patient treated with antithyroid drugs. The chain employs TRBV12-3 or TRBV12-4 and TRBJ1-3; D gene ambiguous. The CDR3 DNA is TGTGCCAGCAGTGACCATCGTAAGGAGAGAAACACCATATATTTT. This translates into CASSDHRKERNTIYF.